This TCR beta chain was profiled in a study of blood T cell repertoires in COVID-19. Study details: Donors in the United States, Italy and Spain gave samples during acute or convalescent COVID-19. The cDNA or gDNA used as material had been derived from T cells, B-cell-depleted T cells, or PBMCs.

In the study's own analysis: By means of reference gene primer amplification, nucleated cell counts were estimated. Using immunoSEQ multiplex PCR, the repertoire was profiled, and TCRdb retains in-frame clones only, with some absent. That table is the source of V, J and clone size, and D and trimming were worked out from the DNA. The sample has some 150,000 clones; 81% are singletons. V lost 2 bases to trimming and J lost 7 bases, with 6 bases between them. The CDR3 consists of 13 residues. As to this clone: Other DNA sequences in this sample translate to the same CDR3.

V is TRBV12-3 or TRBV12-4 and J is TRBJ1-6; perhaps TRBD1 as D (6 bases). The TCR sequence derives from a human donor with acute or convalescent COVID-19. The donor label of this sample is uncertain. Sequencing was done on a sample of peripheral blood. The DNA for the CDR3 is TGTGCCAGCAGTTTAACAGGGAATTCACCCCTCCACTTT. Its protein product is CASSLTGNSPLHF.